This T cell receptor beta chain was profiled in a study of cytomegalovirus exposure and HLA in healthy donors listed by TCRdb under 2017. Regarding the complete study: An earlier analysis of a few hundred of the donors reported about 280 Gb of sequence data and 117 million unique TCR beta sequences obtained from about 179 million T cells. Roughly 310 gigabases of sequencing data and 80 million or so unique TCR sequences were included in an early release covering 500 to 750 HLA-typed donors. Of the roughly 430 genotyped donors, roughly 85% fell in the genetic ancestry cluster associated with self-reported Caucasian donors. The aim of the study was to test whether cataloging public T cell receptors could identify signatures of past pathogen exposure. The study used immunosequencing to profile the T cell repertoires of about 670 subjects and linked those repertoires to cytomegalovirus serostatus. Besides the first cohort of 500 to 700 subjects, a separate validation cohort made up of 120 different subjects was used. To predict cytomegalovirus infection status, the study brought together high-throughput TCR immunosequencing, statistical association of individual TCRs with disease status, and machine learning. In a later analysis, previously published TCR beta repertoires from more than 500 donors were re-analyzed and high-resolution HLA genotyping was added so that TCR occurrence patterns could be studied. In the later analysis, no new phenotypic data were used to find candidate immune exposures; instead, reliance was placed on TCR beta sequences and their occurrence across donors. An earlier analysis of 500 to 750 of the donors applied high-throughput TCR beta sequencing to assess whether each TCR beta V gene segment acted as functional or pseudogenic. Donor age, sex, ethnicity and CMV serostatus were compiled together with the repertoire data. Genome-wide SNP genotypes for about 65% of the 666 donors were used in a later genetic analysis, which treated that subset as a discovery cohort. Every discovery cohort repertoire had been produced on one sequencing platform. Class I and class II HLA loci were covered by the typing at four-digit resolution. The number of typed donors differed by locus: roughly 620-640 for A, B, C, DRB1 and DQB1; about 520 for DQA1; 606 for DPA1; and about 450 for DPB1. A handful of DR-DQ haplotypes were handled as single units for association and clustering because linkage in the cohort was strong. Across under 500 genotyped donors of the cohort, an average of 235,054 unique TCR beta nucleotide sequences per donor were sequenced, and about a sixth of those sequences were non-productive. The full study reports these points: According to a later analysis, most CMV-associated TCR beta chains appeared to be HLA-restricted, and the HLA associations seemed to be driven largely by CMV exposure. In a later analysis, around 17,000 TCR beta sequences were associated with specific HLA alleles at a false discovery rate of 0.05. In a later analysis, HLA-associated TCR beta chains showed more clonal expansion and lower generation probabilities than non-associated chains that were equally common. The classifier was reported to diagnose cytomegalovirus status with high specificity and sensitivity in both the original and validation cohorts. In this cohort, only TCR beta chains were sequenced, and detectable features were limited by the absence of alpha or paired-chain data. V-gene and J-gene trimming of TCR beta chains was associated with a missense DCLRE1C variant in a later genetic analysis, and the association was replicated in an independent cohort. In a later analysis, several top co-occurrence clusters were reported to appear linked to parvovirus B19, influenza, CMV and Epstein-Barr virus. Strong co-occurrence of HLA alleles, especially DR and DQ, made assigning TCR associations to individual alleles difficult. The study gave a list of 150 to 200 TCR beta chains associated with cytomegalovirus. Because HLA typing was missing for some donors at each locus, association tests included only the typed subset. Correlated functional status among segregating V segments might be attributable to linkage disequilibrium, but an unknown experimental factor could not be ruled out. In vitro tests confirmed that a few of the cytomegalovirus-associated TCR beta chains recognize cytomegalovirus antigens. Across donors, most TCR sequences were observed very rarely, whereas some public TCRs were present in many individuals. An earlier analysis of approximately 570 of the donors showed that most TCR beta V segments appeared in productive rearrangements either about 87% or about 30% of the time, which broadly matched IMGT annotations. A further reported finding was that TCR beta sequences accurately predicted the HLA-A and HLA-B alleles for most subjects in the first cohort. A later genetic analysis reported fewer N-insertions in productive TCRs among donors in an Asian-associated ancestry cluster than the roughly 700-donor mean. For the cohort, immune exposure information was limited to CMV serostatus. Some IMGT-functional V segments, including TRBV6-2 and TRBV6-3, could not be told apart with the 87-base-pair reads, so those segments were excluded. The sequencing pipeline was judged likely to have produced a cluster of highly shared sequence variants as a technical artifact. In a later analysis, the rate of TCR association differed among HLA loci, with DRB1 alleles having the most associated TCRs and HLA-C alleles having the fewest. The earlier analysis of 587 of the donors excluded some 15 rarely observed V segments, including chromosome 9 orphons, because counts were too low. The authors suggested that the approach could potentially be generalized to other disease states and immunological phenotypes. Presence/absence analyses assumed roughly uniform sequencing depth across donors, an assumption that may not hold.

On this clone: Its antigen is currently not known. No qualities accompany the bases; no much larger clone lies one base away.

The cohort consisted of 650 to 700 healthy bone marrow donors. At the time of sampling, all cohort members were nominally healthy, though unrecorded immune exposures were likely present. The donor tested CMV seronegative and was one of the 352 seronegative cohort members. A peripheral blood sample was provided by each donor, and peripheral blood mononuclear cells were used for TCR beta sequencing. The Qiagen DNeasy Blood Extraction Kit was used to extract genomic DNA from the blood cell samples. The protocol used for the library was the immunoSEQ multiplex PCR assay. For the multiplex PCR, a mixture combining 60 forward primers for TCR Vbeta segments and 13 reverse primers for TCR Jbeta segments was used. Amplification of the CDR3 region of rearranged TCR beta genes was performed with a multiplex PCR assay on genomic DNA. Amplified TCR beta libraries were sequenced as 87-base-pair reads on the Illumina HiSeq System. The study's processing was this. A later analysis counted approximately 74 million unique TCR beta chains across the roughly 700 repertoires, and roughly 9.9 million of these chains were shared by at least two donors. A nearest-neighbor algorithm error-corrected the raw reads and collapsed the reads into unique sequences, merging closely related sequences to remove PCR and sequencing errors. Alignment of CDR3 sequences to IMGT reference sequences was used to assign V, D and J gene segments. Each retained sequence needed at least a six-nucleotide match to both a V gene segment and a J gene segment. Rearrangements were classified as productive when the CDR3 lacked stop codons and remained in frame with V and J, and all other rearrangements were classified as non-productive. CDR3 was defined according to IMGT convention as the region running from the second conserved V-encoded cysteine to the conserved J-encoded phenylalanine. The earlier analysis of more than 450 of the donors excluded sequences that lacked an unambiguous match to a single V gene segment. An earlier analysis of a few hundred of the donors called V segments functional above 56.7% productive rearrangements and segregating when the between-donor standard deviation exceeded 5%. A statistical classification framework was developed to diagnose cytomegalovirus status using the catalog of TCR beta chain sequences. In a later analysis, TCR nucleotide sequences were compared against IMGT/GENE-DB human TR gene sequences so that V and J genes could be assigned. The TCRdist pipeline was used in a later analysis to assign CDR3 sequences and most-parsimonious VDJ recombination scenarios. In a later analysis, each TCR beta chain was defined by its CDR3 amino acid sequence together with its V-gene family, and reads lacking a unique V-gene family were excluded. A later analysis removed several hundred highly shared, low-generation-probability nucleotide sequences to deal with suspected cross-contamination and a sequencing artifact. A later analysis calculated a clonal expansion index for each public chain from normalized within-repertoire ranks of inferred template counts. In a later analysis, generation probabilities were computed using a VDJ recombination model fitted to out-of-frame rearrangements, and the results were checked against IGoR. In a later analysis, TCR-TCR, TCR-HLA and TCR-CMV co-occurrence was scored with hypergeometric tests, and a repertoire-size bias correction was applied to TCR pairs. To estimate false discovery rates, a later analysis permuted the HLA or CMV assignments 20 times. A later analysis grouped co-occurring TCRs with DBSCAN, adding TCRdist sequence similarity when clustering within HLA-allele-positive subsets. For co-occurrence clustering, repertoires with fewer than 30,000 or more than 120,000 public chains were excluded, along with five or six repertoires with anomalous nucleotide sharing. The clones in this table, taken by TCRdb from immuneACCESS, are in-frame only. Not every clone is retained; where verified, under half of the shortfall comes from an unresolved V gene, and the cause of the rest is unknown. V and J calls and clone size are as listed in that table; D and trimming were resolved from the DNA. The sample includes roughly 230,000 clones, with about 77% observed a single time. Of the sample, approximately 0.49% falls within the top ten clones.

CDR1 and CDR2 were assigned from the germline V gene (reference sequence) as MNHEY and SMNVEV. There are 14 amino acids in the CDR3, from cysteine to phenylalanine inclusive. This entry keeps only the CDR3 DNA: 42 bases, framed from base 1. The germline V end is reduced by 10 bases and the J end by 2 bases; junction bases left unmatched: 8. The V and J genes are TRBV27 and TRBJ2-3; the junction holds 8 bases that match TRBD2. This receptor was identified in a boy under 18 in good health and CMV-seronegative. The sample was PBMCs. The CDR3 protein: CATGNSGTTDTQYF. The nucleotides read TGTGCCACAGGGAATAGCGGGACCACAGATACGCAGTATTTT.